These T cell receptor beta chains were read from a single sample in a study of shared clonotypes between healthy human individuals. The assay was immunoSEQ multiplex PCR, and TCRdb's table has in-frame clones only and misses some. Of 2 million to 2.5 million clones listed, approximately 90% were seen once; the top ten hold more than 0.35%. Sequenced sample: naive CD4+ T cells from PBMCs. These TCRs come from a man aged 18 to 35 in good health. Some clones in this sample may be carry-over from other donors' samples. CDR3s include the opening cysteine and the closing phenylalanine or tryptophan. A D gene is named only where the DNA matches it firmly. Size tells how often a clone was seen (once, few, many) or the class of an expanded clone, and some rows leave it out.

v_gene: TRBV11-2; abundance: .; j_gene: TRBJ1-2; d_gene: .; CDR3nt: TGTGCCAGCAGCTTAGATGGTGGCTATGGCTACACCTTC; CDR3aa: CASSLDGGYGYTF
v_gene: TRBV30; abundance: .; j_gene: TRBJ1-1; d_gene: .; CDR3nt: TGTGCCTGGGTTCAATACAGAGACCTAATGAACACTGAAGCTTTCTTT; CDR3aa: CAWVQYRDLMNTEAFF
v_gene: TRBV11-3; abundance: .; j_gene: TRBJ2-2; d_gene: .; CDR3nt: TGTGCCAGCAGCCCAGCCTTTAGCGGGAACACCGGGGAGCTGTTTTTT; CDR3aa: CASSPAFSGNTGELFF
v_gene: TRBV19; abundance: .; j_gene: TRBJ1-3; d_gene: .; CDR3nt: TGTGCCAGTAGTACATACCAGGCAATCTCTGGAAACACCATATATTTT; CDR3aa: CASSTYQAISGNTIYF
v_gene: TRBV20-1; abundance: few; j_gene: TRBJ1-1; d_gene: .; CDR3nt: TGCAGTGCTAGTGGTGGCAAAGAAGCTTTCTTT; CDR3aa: CSASGGKEAFF
v_gene: TRBV18; abundance: .; j_gene: TRBJ2-7; d_gene: .; CDR3nt: TGTGCCAGCTCATTTCTTTCCGGGACGGAGGTCTACGAGCAGTACTTC; CDR3aa: CASSFLSGTEVYEQYF
v_gene: TRBV7-2; abundance: .; j_gene: TRBJ2-2; d_gene: .; CDR3nt: TGTGCCAGCAGCTTGGCGGCGAGATATGGAAGCACCGGGGAGCTGTTTTTT; CDR3aa: CASSLAARYGSTGELFF
v_gene: TRBV5-6; abundance: .; j_gene: TRBJ1-4; d_gene: TRBD1; CDR3nt: TGTGCCAGCAGCGCCGGGACAGGGGGCAATGAAAAACTGTTTTTT; CDR3aa: CASSAGTGGNEKLFF
v_gene: TRBV5-8; abundance: .; j_gene: TRBJ1-2; d_gene: .; CDR3nt: TGTGCCAGCAGCCACCTAGGGAACTATGGCTACACCTTC; CDR3aa: CASSHLGNYGYTF
v_gene: TRBV20-1; abundance: .; j_gene: TRBJ2-7; d_gene: .; CDR3nt: TGCAGTGGTATTGACAACGAGCAGTACTTC; CDR3aa: CSGIDNEQYF
v_gene: TRBV14; abundance: .; j_gene: TRBJ1-1; d_gene: .; CDR3nt: TGTGCCAGCAGTCGAGGACCAATGGGGGAAGCTTTCTTT; CDR3aa: CASSRGPMGEAFF
v_gene: TRBV6-4; abundance: .; j_gene: TRBJ2-2; d_gene: .; CDR3nt: TGTGCCAGCAGGCCTCTAGTAGAGACCGGGGAGCTGTTTTTT; CDR3aa: CASRPLVETGELFF
v_gene: TRBV5-1; abundance: .; j_gene: TRBJ2-3; d_gene: .; CDR3nt: TGCGCCAGCAGCTTGGTATCAGTGGGTACGCAGTATTTT; CDR3aa: CASSLVSVGTQYF
v_gene: TRBV7-3; abundance: .; j_gene: TRBJ1-1; d_gene: .; CDR3nt: TGTGCCAGCAGCTTAGTTCGGGGAGACACTGAAGCTTTCTTT; CDR3aa: CASSLVRGDTEAFF
v_gene: TRBV7-2; abundance: .; j_gene: TRBJ2-2; d_gene: .; CDR3nt: TGTGCCAGCAGCTTTTCATGGGACACCGGGGAGCTGTTTTTT; CDR3aa: CASSFSWDTGELFF
v_gene: TRBV6-5; abundance: .; j_gene: TRBJ2-1; d_gene: TRBD1; CDR3nt: TGTGCCAGCAGTACCGGACAGGCCGAGCAGTTCTTC; CDR3aa: CASSTGQAEQFF
v_gene: TRBV25-1; abundance: .; j_gene: TRBJ1-6; d_gene: .; CDR3nt: TGTGCCAGCAGTGAGGGGGGAGGACTACCCCTCCACTTT; CDR3aa: CASSEGGGLPLHF
v_gene: TRBV6-5; abundance: .; j_gene: TRBJ2-4; d_gene: .; CDR3nt: TGTGCCAGCAGTACCCCCGGTGGTAGCGACATTCAGTACTTC; CDR3aa: CASSTPGGSDIQYF
v_gene: TRBV27; abundance: once; j_gene: TRBJ2-6; d_gene: TRBD2; CDR3nt: TGTGCCAGCAGGAAGGTGGGGGGGGGCTCTGGGGCCAACGTCCTGACTTTC; CDR3aa: CASRKVGGGSGANVLTF
v_gene: TRBV18; abundance: .; j_gene: TRBJ2-3; d_gene: TRBD1; CDR3nt: TGTGCCAGCTCACCTGGACAGGGGGGTACAGATACGCAGTATTTT; CDR3aa: CASSPGQGGTDTQYF
v_gene: TRBV7-2; abundance: .; j_gene: TRBJ1-1; d_gene: TRBD1; CDR3nt: TGTGCCAGCAGCTCGCAGGGGGGCCGCGTCGGCACTGAAGCTTTCTTT; CDR3aa: CASSSQGGRVGTEAFF
v_gene: TRBV5-8; abundance: .; j_gene: TRBJ2-1; d_gene: TRBD2; CDR3nt: TGTGCCAGCAGCTACCCAGGTGCGGGAGGGGGTGAGCAGTTCTTC; CDR3aa: CASSYPGAGGGEQFF
v_gene: TRBV13; abundance: .; j_gene: TRBJ2-1; d_gene: .; CDR3nt: TGTGCCAGCAGCTTAGGCCCAACTGCAAGGTACAATGAGCAGTTCTTC; CDR3aa: CASSLGPTARYNEQFF
v_gene: TRBV5-4; abundance: .; j_gene: TRBJ2-5; d_gene: TRBD2; CDR3nt: TGTGCCAGCAGCGGCGGGGGACCACAAGAGACCCAGTACTTC; CDR3aa: CASSGGGPQETQYF
v_gene: TRBV6-1; abundance: .; j_gene: TRBJ2-4; d_gene: .; CDR3nt: TGTGCCAGCAGTGAGGGATTCCAAACCTTAGCCAAAAACATTCAGTACTTC; CDR3aa: CASSEGFQTLAKNIQYF
v_gene: TRBV28; abundance: .; j_gene: TRBJ2-5; d_gene: TRBD1; CDR3nt: TGTGCCAGCAGTGTCCCGGGGACAGGTACCATTCAGACCCAGTACTTC; CDR3aa: CASSVPGTGTIQTQYF
v_gene: TRBV7-2; abundance: .; j_gene: TRBJ1-5; d_gene: .; CDR3nt: TGTGCCAGCAGCTTTACTGCGGGGGGTCAGCCCCAGCATTTT; CDR3aa: CASSFTAGGQPQHF
v_gene: TRBV6-5; abundance: .; j_gene: TRBJ1-5; d_gene: .; CDR3nt: TGTGCCAGCAGTAACGGGAATCAGCCCCAGCATTTT; CDR3aa: CASSNGNQPQHF
v_gene: TRBV28; abundance: .; j_gene: TRBJ2-7; d_gene: TRBD1; CDR3nt: TGTGCCAGCATCGCCGGGACAGGGTATGGGGAGCAGTACTTC; CDR3aa: CASIAGTGYGEQYF
v_gene: TRBV29-1; abundance: .; j_gene: TRBJ1-1; d_gene: .; CDR3nt: TGCAGCGTTGCAAGTCAGCTGAACACTGAAGCTTTCTTT; CDR3aa: CSVASQLNTEAFF
v_gene: TRBV18; abundance: .; j_gene: TRBJ2-7; d_gene: .; CDR3nt: TGTGCCAGCTCACCACCCGGGACACTCAACGAGCAGTACTTC; CDR3aa: CASSPPGTLNEQYF
v_gene: TRBV19; abundance: .; j_gene: TRBJ1-2; d_gene: .; CDR3nt: TGTGCCAGTACCCCGATACGGGGCACGAGCTATGGCTACACCTTC; CDR3aa: CASTPIRGTSYGYTF
v_gene: TRBV5-3; abundance: .; j_gene: TRBJ2-1; d_gene: TRBD2; CDR3nt: TGTGCCAGAAGCTTCCTGACTAGCGGGAGGCCCCGGCCCAATGAGCAGTTCTTC; CDR3aa: CARSFLTSGRPRPNEQFF
v_gene: TRBV5-1; abundance: .; j_gene: TRBJ1-5; d_gene: .; CDR3nt: TGCGCCAGCAGCCCAGGGGTCAATAGCAATCAGCCCCAGCATTTT; CDR3aa: CASSPGVNSNQPQHF
v_gene: TRBV28; abundance: .; j_gene: TRBJ2-2; d_gene: TRBD2; CDR3nt: TGTGCCAGCAGTATACCGGGACTAGCGGGTAACACCGGGGAGCTGTTTTTT; CDR3aa: CASSIPGLAGNTGELFF
v_gene: TRBV29-1; abundance: .; j_gene: TRBJ1-2; d_gene: .; CDR3nt: TGCAGCGTTGCTCCAGAAAATAACTATGGCTACACCTTC; CDR3aa: CSVAPENNYGYTF
v_gene: TRBV7-2; abundance: once; j_gene: TRBJ2-3; d_gene: TRBD2; CDR3nt: TGTGCCAGCAGCTTCGGAGGACTAGTCCGTGCAGATACGCAGTATTTT; CDR3aa: CASSFGGLVRADTQYF
v_gene: TRBV28; abundance: .; j_gene: TRBJ2-1; d_gene: TRBD1; CDR3nt: TGTGCCAGCAGGGGACAGGGATCCTACAATGAGCAGTTCTTC; CDR3aa: CASRGQGSYNEQFF
v_gene: TRBV29-1; abundance: .; j_gene: TRBJ2-5; d_gene: .; CDR3nt: TGCAGCATGTCTTCGATATCTCTGGAGACCCAGTACTTC; CDR3aa: CSMSSISLETQYF
v_gene: TRBV5-1; abundance: once; j_gene: TRBJ2-1; d_gene: TRBD1; CDR3nt: TGCGCCAGCAGCTTGGTTCCAGGGACAGGGTACAATGAGCAGTTCTTC; CDR3aa: CASSLVPGTGYNEQFF
v_gene: TRBV19; abundance: .; j_gene: TRBJ2-2; d_gene: TRBD2; CDR3nt: TGTGCCAGTAGTATTTGGGCGGGAGTCATTAACACCGGGGAGCTGTTTTTT; CDR3aa: CASSIWAGVINTGELFF
v_gene: TRBV5-1; abundance: .; j_gene: TRBJ2-1; d_gene: .; CDR3nt: TGCGCCAGCAGCGTGTCCGGGAGCCAGATCCGGAGCAATGAGCAGTTCTTC; CDR3aa: CASSVSGSQIRSNEQFF
v_gene: TRBV5-5; abundance: .; j_gene: TRBJ1-1; d_gene: .; CDR3nt: TGTGCCAGCAGCGATTCTGGGGTGCGCACTGAAGCTTTCTTT; CDR3aa: CASSDSGVRTEAFF
v_gene: TRBV5-1; abundance: .; j_gene: TRBJ2-2; d_gene: TRBD2; CDR3nt: TGCGCCAGCAGCCTATCAGCGGGAGCCGGGGAGCTGTTTTTT; CDR3aa: CASSLSAGAGELFF